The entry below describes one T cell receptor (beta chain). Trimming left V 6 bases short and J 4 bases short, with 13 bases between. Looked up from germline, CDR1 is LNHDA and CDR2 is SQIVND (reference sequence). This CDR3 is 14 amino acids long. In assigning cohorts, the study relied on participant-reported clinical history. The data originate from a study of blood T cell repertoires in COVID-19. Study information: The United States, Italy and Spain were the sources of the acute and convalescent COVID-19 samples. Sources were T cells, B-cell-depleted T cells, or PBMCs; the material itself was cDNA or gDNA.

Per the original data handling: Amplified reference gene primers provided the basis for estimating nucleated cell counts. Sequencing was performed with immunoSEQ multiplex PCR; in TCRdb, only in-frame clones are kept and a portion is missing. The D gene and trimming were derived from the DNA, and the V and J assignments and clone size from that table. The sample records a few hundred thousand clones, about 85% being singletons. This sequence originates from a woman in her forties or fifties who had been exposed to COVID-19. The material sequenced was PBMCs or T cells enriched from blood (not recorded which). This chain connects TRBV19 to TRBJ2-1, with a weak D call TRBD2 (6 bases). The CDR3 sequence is CASSPGTLYNEQFF. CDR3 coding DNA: TGTGCCAGTAGCCCTGGGACTCTTTACAATGAGCAGTTCTTC.